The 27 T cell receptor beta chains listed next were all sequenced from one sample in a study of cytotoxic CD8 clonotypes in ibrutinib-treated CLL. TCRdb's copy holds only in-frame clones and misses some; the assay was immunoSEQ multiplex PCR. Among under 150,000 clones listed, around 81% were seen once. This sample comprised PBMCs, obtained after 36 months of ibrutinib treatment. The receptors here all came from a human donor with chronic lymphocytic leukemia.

The CDR3 DNA reads as TGTGCCAGCTCATCGACAGGGCCGAACACTGAAGCTTTCTTT. Protein: CASSSTGPNTEAFF. The J gene is TRBJ1-1, the V gene TRBV18, with 7 bases lining up with TRBD1. From germline, CDR1 is KGHSH and CDR2 LQKENI. With 5 bases clipped from V and 1 base from J, the junction kept 4 bases outside the gene matches. The CDR3 consists of 14 residues.

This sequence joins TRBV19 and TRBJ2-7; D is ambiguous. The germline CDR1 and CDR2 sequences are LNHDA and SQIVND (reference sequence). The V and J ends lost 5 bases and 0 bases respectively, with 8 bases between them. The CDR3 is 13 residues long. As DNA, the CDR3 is TGTGCCAGTAGTCACACGCCCTCCTACGAGCAGTACTTC. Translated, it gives CASSHTPSYEQYF.

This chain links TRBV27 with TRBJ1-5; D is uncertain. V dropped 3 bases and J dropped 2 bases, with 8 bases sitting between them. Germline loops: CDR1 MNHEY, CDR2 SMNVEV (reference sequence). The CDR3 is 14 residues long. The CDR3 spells CASSLIGGNQPQHF. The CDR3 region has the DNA TGTGCCAGCAGTTTGATTGGGGGCAATCAGCCCCAGCATTTT.

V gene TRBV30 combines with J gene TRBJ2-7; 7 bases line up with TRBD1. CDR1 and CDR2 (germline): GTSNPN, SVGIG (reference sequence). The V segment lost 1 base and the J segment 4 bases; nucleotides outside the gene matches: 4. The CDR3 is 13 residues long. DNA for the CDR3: TGTGCCTGGAGTGGACAGGGCCGGTACGAGCAGTACTTC. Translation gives CAWSGQGRYEQYF.

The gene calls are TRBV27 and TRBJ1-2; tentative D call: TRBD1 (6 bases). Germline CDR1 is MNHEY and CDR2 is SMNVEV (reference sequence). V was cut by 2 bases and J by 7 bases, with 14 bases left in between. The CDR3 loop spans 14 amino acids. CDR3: CASSLDPGGAGYTF. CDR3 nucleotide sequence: TGTGCCAGCAGTTTAGATCCCGGGGGGGCTGGCTACACCTTC.

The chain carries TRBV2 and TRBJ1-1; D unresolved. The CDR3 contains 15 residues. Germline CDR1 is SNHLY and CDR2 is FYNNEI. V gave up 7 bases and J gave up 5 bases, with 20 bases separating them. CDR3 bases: TGTGCCAGCACCTCCGAGGGCGGCCTGGGAACTGAAGCTTTCTTT. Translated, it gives CASTSEGGLGTEAFF.

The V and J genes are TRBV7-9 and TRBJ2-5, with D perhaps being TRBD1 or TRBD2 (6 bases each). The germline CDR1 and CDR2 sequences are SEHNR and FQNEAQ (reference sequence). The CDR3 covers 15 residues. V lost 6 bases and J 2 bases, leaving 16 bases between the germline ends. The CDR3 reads CASSDIGGRQETQYF. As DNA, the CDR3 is TGTGCCAGCAGTGATATAGGGGGGCGGCAAGAGACCCAGTACTTC.

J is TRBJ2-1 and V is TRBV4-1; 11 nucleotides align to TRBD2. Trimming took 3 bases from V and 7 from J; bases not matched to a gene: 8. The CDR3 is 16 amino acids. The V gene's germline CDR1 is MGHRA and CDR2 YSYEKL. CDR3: CASSHGVAGGFNEQFF. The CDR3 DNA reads TGCGCCAGCAGCCACGGGGTAGCGGGAGGGTTTAATGAGCAGTTCTTC.

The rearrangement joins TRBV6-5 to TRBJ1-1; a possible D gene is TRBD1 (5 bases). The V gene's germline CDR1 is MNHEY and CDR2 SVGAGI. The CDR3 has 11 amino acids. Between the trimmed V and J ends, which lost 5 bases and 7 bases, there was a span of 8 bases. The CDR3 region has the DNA TGTGCCAGCAGTGTGAGGGGTGAAGCTTTCTTT. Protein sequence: CASSVRGEAFF.

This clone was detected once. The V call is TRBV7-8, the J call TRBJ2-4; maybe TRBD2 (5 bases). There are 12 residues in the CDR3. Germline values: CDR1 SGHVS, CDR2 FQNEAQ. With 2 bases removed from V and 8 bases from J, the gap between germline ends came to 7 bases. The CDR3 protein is CASSLFGDIQYF. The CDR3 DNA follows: TGTGCCAGCAGCTTATTCGGGGACATTCAGTACTTC.

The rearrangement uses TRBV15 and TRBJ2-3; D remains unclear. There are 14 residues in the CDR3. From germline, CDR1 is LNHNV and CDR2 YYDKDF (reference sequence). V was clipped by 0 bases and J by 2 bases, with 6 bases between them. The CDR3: CATSRDDFTDTQYF. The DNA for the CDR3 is TGTGCCACCAGCAGAGATGACTTCACAGATACGCAGTATTTT.

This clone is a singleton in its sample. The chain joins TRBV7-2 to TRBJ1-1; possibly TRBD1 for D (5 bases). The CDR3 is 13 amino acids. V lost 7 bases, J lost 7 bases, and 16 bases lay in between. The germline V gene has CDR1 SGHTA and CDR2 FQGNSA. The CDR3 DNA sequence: TGTGCCAGCAACTGGCGGGGGTCGGGTGAAGCTTTCTTT. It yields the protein CASNWRGSGEAFF.

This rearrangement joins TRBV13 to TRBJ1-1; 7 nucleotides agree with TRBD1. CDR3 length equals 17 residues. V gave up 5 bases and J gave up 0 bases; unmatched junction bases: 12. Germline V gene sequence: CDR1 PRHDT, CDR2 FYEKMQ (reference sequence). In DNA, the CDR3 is TGTGCCAGCAGCCTCAAACAGGGGAGGAATATGAACACTGAAGCTTTCTTT. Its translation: CASSLKQGRNMNTEAFF.

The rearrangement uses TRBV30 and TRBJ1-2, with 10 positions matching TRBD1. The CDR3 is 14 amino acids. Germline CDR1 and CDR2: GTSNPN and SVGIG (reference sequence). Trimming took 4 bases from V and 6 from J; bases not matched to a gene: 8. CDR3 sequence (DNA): TGTGCCTGGAAGATGGGACAGGGGAATCATGGCTACACCTTC. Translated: CAWKMGQGNHGYTF.

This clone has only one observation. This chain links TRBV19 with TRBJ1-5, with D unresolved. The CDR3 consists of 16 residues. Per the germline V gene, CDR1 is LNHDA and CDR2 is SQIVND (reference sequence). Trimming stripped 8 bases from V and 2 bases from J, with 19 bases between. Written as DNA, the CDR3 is TGTGCCAGTGGGTCTGGTGAGGACGAGGGCAATCAGCCCCAGCATTTT. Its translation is CASGSGEDEGNQPQHF. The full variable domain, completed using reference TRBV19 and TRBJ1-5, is DGGITQSPKYLFRKEGQNVTLSCEQNLNHDAMYWYRQDPGQGLRLIYYSQIVNDFQKGDIAEGYSVSREKKESFPLTVTSAQKNPTAFYLCASGSGEDEGNQPQHFGDGTRLSIL.

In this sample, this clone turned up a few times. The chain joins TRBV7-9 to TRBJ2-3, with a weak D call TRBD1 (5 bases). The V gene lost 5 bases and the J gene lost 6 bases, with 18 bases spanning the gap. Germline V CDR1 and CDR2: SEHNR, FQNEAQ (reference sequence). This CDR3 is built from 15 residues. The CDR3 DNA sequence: TGTGCCAGCAGCGCCAACAGGATTTTGTTGGATACGCAGTATTTT. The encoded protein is CASSANRILLDTQYF.

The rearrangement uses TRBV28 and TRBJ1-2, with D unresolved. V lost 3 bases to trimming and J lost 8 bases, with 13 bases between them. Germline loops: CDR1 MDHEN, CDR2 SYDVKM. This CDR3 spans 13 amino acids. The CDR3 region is CASSFEQSRGYTF. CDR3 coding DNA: TGTGCCAGCAGTTTTGAACAGTCTCGGGGCTACACCTTC.

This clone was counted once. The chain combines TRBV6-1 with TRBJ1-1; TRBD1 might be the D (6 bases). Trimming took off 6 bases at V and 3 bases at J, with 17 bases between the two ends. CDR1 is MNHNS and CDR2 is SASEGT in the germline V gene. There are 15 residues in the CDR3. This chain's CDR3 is CASRRTAPRHTEAFF. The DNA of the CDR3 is TGTGCCAGCAGACGGACAGCCCCCCGGCACACTGAAGCTTTCTTT.

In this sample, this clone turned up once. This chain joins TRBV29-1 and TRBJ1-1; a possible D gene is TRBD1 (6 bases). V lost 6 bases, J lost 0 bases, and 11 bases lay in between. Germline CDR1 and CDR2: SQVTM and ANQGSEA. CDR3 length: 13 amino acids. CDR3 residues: CSVRQALNTEAFF. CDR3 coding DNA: TGCAGCGTCAGACAGGCCTTGAACACTGAAGCTTTCTTT.

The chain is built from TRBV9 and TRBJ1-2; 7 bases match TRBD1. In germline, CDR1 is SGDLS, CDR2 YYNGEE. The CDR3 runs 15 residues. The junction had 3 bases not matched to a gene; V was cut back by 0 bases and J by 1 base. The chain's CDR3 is CASSVGQGSNYGYTF. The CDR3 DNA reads TGTGCCAGCAGCGTAGGACAGGGAAGTAACTATGGCTACACCTTC.

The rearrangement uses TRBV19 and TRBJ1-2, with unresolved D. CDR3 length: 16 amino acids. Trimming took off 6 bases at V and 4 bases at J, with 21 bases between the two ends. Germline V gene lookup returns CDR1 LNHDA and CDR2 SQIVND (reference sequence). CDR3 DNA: TGTGCCAGTAGGGGCGGGGAAAAACGGGTCGGCTATGGCTACACCTTC. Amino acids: CASRGGEKRVGYGYTF.

CDR3 sequence reads: CASAMDFYNEQFF. CDR3 sequence (DNA): TGTGCCAGCGCCATGGACTTCTACAATGAGCAGTTCTTC. This chain connects TRBV27 to TRBJ2-1, with D tentatively TRBD2 (5 bases). The germline gives CDR1 MNHEY, CDR2 SMNVEV (reference sequence). Trimming pared 8 bases from V and 3 bases from J, leaving 11 bases between. The CDR3 extends over 13 amino acids.

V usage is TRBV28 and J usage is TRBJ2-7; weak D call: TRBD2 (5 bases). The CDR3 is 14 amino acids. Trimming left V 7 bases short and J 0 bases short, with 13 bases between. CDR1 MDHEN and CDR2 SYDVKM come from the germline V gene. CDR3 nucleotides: TGTGCCAGCACCCAGACTACCATCTCCTACGAGCAGTACTTC. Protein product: CASTQTTISYEQYF.

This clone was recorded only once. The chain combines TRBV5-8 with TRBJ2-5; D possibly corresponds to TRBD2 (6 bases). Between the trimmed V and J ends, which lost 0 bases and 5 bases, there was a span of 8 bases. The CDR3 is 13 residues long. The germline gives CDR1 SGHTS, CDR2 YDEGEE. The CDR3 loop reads CASSLVGRETQYF. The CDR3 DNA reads TGTGCCAGCAGCTTGGTTGGGAGGGAGACCCAGTACTTC.

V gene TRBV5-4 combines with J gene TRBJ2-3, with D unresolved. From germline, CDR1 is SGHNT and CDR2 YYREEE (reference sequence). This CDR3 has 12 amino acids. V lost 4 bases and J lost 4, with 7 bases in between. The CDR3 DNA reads TGTGCCAGCAGCCCCCGGCCAGATACGCAGTATTTT. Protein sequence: CASSPRPDTQYF.

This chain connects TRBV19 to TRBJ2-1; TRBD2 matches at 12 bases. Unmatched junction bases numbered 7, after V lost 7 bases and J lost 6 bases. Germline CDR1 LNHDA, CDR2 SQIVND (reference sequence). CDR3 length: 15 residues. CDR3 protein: CASNPSGRGSNEQFF. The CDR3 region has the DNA TGTGCCAGTAACCCTAGCGGGAGGGGGAGCAATGAGCAGTTCTTC.

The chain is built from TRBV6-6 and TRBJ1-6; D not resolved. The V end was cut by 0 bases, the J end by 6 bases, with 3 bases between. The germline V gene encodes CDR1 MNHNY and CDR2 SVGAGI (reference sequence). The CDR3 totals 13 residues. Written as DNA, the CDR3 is TGTGCCAGCAGTTACTCGACTAATTCACCCCTCCACTTT. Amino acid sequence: CASSYSTNSPLHF.